These 18 T cell receptor beta chains came from one sample sequenced in a study of response to subunit inactivated influenza vaccine. TCRdb called the RT-PCR reads again in MiXCR, with one record for every CDR3 protein. The sample comprises fewer than 600,000 distinct CDR3 sequences, approximately 7.8% of which are singletons, and about 12% rests with the top ten. The sample was PBMCs from blood, taken less than 30 months after vaccination. The receptors come from a man between 50 and 75 years old who received an inactivated influenza vaccine.

This chain links TRBV4-1 with TRBJ2-2; 7 positions match TRBD1. CDR3 length: 18 residues. Germline CDR1 reads MGHRA; CDR2 reads YSYEKL. After removal of 2 bases from V and 1 base from J, the junction contained 10 bases not matched to a gene. CDR3 bases: TGCGCCAGCAGCCAAAGAAGGGTTGGGACAGTGAACACCGGGGAGCTGTTTTTT. It translates to CASSQRRVGTVNTGELFF.

This clonotype has at least ten counts. The rearrangement links TRBV12-3 or TRBV12-4 to TRBJ2-1, with D unresolved. The germline V and J ends were trimmed by 6 bases and 4 bases, with 7 bases remaining between them. The CDR3 extends over 12 amino acids. The CDR3 here is CASRADYNEQFF. CDR3 DNA sequence: TGTGCCAGCAGGGCAGATTACAATGAGCAGTTCTTC.

This clonotype appeared many times. The chain has TRBV29-1 and TRBJ1-2, with TRBD1 as a possible D gene (6 bases). Germline assignment: CDR1 SQVTM and CDR2 ANQGSEA. The CDR3 extends over 13 amino acids. The V end was cut by 6 bases, the J end by 4 bases, with 15 bases between. The CDR3 loop reads CSVAPGVSYGYTF. CDR3 bases: TGCAGCGTCGCACCAGGGGTGAGCTATGGCTACACCTTC.

There are a few counts of this clonotype. The conserved phenylalanine or tryptophan normally closing the CDR3 is absent here, so this likely arose from a read error. Because the CDR3's place on the DNA is in doubt, the DNA is left out and the CDR3 is given as listed by TCRdb. This CDR3 reads CASSCGRQS. This chain links TRBV6-6 with TRBJ2-5. Germline CDR1 MNHNY, CDR2 SVGAGI (reference sequence). The CDR3 is 9 amino acids long, termini counted.

The gene calls are TRBV19 and TRBJ2-3; TRBD1 aligns across 9 bases. Germline V gene lookup returns CDR1 LNHDA and CDR2 SQIVND (reference sequence). V shed 5 bases, J shed 5 bases, and the junction held 8 bases outside the gene matches. This CDR3 has 15 amino acids. The CDR3 here is CASSPGQGSVDTQYF. The CDR3 DNA follows: TGTGCCAGTAGTCCTGGACAGGGGAGCGTAGATACGCAGTATTTT.

This clonotype came up a few times. The chain has TRBV28 and TRBJ2-5; D not certain. The CDR3 runs 19 residues. Trimming left V 3 bases short and J 1 base short, with 24 bases between. Germline-derived CDR1 and CDR2 are MDHEN and SYDVKM. Written as DNA, the CDR3 is TGTGCCAGCAGTTTCGGAACCGAAACAGAATTCACTTTCCAAGAGACCCAGTACTTC. Residues: CASSFGTETEFTFQETQYF.

A few counts support this clonotype. The chain links TRBV25-1 to TRBJ1-1; tentative D call: TRBD1 (6 bases). CDR3 size: 15 residues. V lost 2 bases and J 4 bases, leaving 14 bases between the germline ends. CDR1 is MGHDK and CDR2 is SYGVNS in the germline V gene. Here the CDR3 DNA reads TGTGCCAGCAGTGAAACAAAGACAGGCGTCACTGAAGCTTTCTTT. It is translated as CASSETKTGVTEAFF.

This clonotype was seen a handful of times. The V and J genes are TRBV4-1 and TRBJ1-1; no clear D. The CDR3 is made up of 16 amino acids. V lost 4 bases, J lost 3 bases, and 18 bases lay in between. The V gene's germline CDR1 is MGHRA and CDR2 YSYEKL. CDR3 sequence (DNA): TGCGCCAGCAGCCGCAGGCCAATTGTCGTGGACACTGAAGCTTTCTTT. It yields the protein CASSRRPIVVDTEAFF.

This clonotype was observed a handful of times. The CDR3 sequence is CASMSNSQGTEAFF. The CDR3 nucleotides are TGTGCCAGCATGAGTAATTCACAGGGCACTGAAGCTTTCTTT. The gene calls are TRBV6-2 or TRBV6-3 and TRBJ1-1; D might be TRBD1 (6 bases). Trimming took off 7 bases at V and 4 bases at J, with 16 bases between the two ends. This CDR3 is 14 amino acids long. Germline CDR1 and CDR2: MNHEY and SVGEGT.

The V and J genes are TRBV12-3 or TRBV12-4 and TRBJ2-3; 7 bases line up with TRBD2. Losses at the gene ends were 7 bases for V and 7 bases for J; bases not matched to a gene: 5. The CDR3 sequence is 12 residues long. This CDR3 is CASTAGAHTQYF. The CDR3 DNA reads TGTGCCAGCACCGCGGGAGCCCATACGCAGTATTTT.

This clonotype has just a few counts. The V gene is TRBV5-1, the J gene TRBJ1-3; D gene uncertain. Looked up from germline, CDR1 is SGHRS and CDR2 is YFSETQ. Trimming removed 4 bases from V and 0 bases from J, with 11 bases in between. There are 15 residues in the CDR3. The CDR3: CASSETAGSGNTIYF. The CDR3 nucleotides are TGCGCCAGCAGCGAGACCGCTGGCTCTGGAAACACCATATATTTT. Supplemented by reference TRBV5-1 and TRBJ1-3, the full variable domain reads KAGVTQTPRYLIKTRGQQVTLSCSPISGHRSVSWYQQTPGQGLQFLFEYFSETQRNKGNFPGRFSGRQFSNSRSEMNVSTLELGDSALYLCASSETAGSGNTIYFGEGSWLTVV.

The V gene is TRBV4-3, the J gene TRBJ1-2, with 9 positions matching TRBD1. Germline V lookup: CDR1 LGHNA, CDR2 YSLEER. The CDR3 is made up of 15 amino acids. Trimming removed 0 bases from V and 6 bases from J; junction bases left unmatched: 5. The CDR3 DNA reads as TGCGCCAGCAGCCAAGACTACAGGGGGCAGAATGGCTACACCTTC. Translation: CASSQDYRGQNGYTF.

V gene TRBV11-2 combines with J gene TRBJ1-6; tentative D call: TRBD1 (5 bases). The V end was cut by 0 bases, the J end by 7 bases, with 22 bases between. The CDR3 contains 19 residues. Germline CDR1 is SGHAT and CDR2 is FQNNGV. CDR3 sequence reads: CASSLEDWGPIGENSPLHF. In DNA form, the CDR3 reads TGTGCCAGCAGCTTAGAGGATTGGGGACCCATCGGCGAAAATTCACCCCTCCACTTT.

As to this clonotype: Given a much more abundant clone one base away, this may be a read error. This sequence joins TRBV20-1 and TRBJ2-7; TRBD1 agrees at 8 bases. The CDR3 loop spans 13 amino acids. Germline-derived CDR1 and CDR2 are DFQATT and SNEGSKA (reference sequence). The J segment lost 2 bases and the V segment lost 1 base, leaving 1 base of the junction unmatched. CDR3 bases: TGCAGTGCTAGAGGGACAGGGACCTACGAGCAGTACTTC. This sequence encodes CSARGTGTYEQYF.

The chain joins TRBV7-2 to TRBJ2-2, with 10 positions matching TRBD1. CDR1 and CDR2 from the germline V gene are SGHTA and FQGNSA. V was pared by 5 bases and J by 6 bases, with 9 bases of the junction left unmatched. CDR3 length: 16 amino acids. The CDR3 sequence is CASSRRQGAISGELFF. CDR3 nucleotide sequence: TGTGCCAGCAGCCGCCGACAGGGGGCCATATCCGGGGAGCTGTTTTTT.

This clonotype was observed at least ten times. CDR3 in amino acids: CASSPLREYQETQYF. For the CDR3, the DNA is TGTGCCAGCAGCCCACTACGGGAGTACCAAGAGACCCAGTACTTC. This chain links TRBV7-2 with TRBJ2-5; D might be TRBD2 (6 bases). Per the germline V gene, CDR1 is SGHTA and CDR2 is FQGNSA. CDR3 length: 15 residues. Between the trimmed V and J ends, which lost 5 bases and 0 bases, there was a span of 13 bases. Based on the CDR3 plus reference TRBV7-2 and TRBJ2-5, the full variable domain is GAGVSQSPSNKVTEKGKDVELRCDPISGHTALYWYRQSLGQGLEFLIYFQGNSAPDKSGLPSDRFSAERTGGSVSTLTIQRTQQEDSAVYLCASSPLREYQETQYFGPGTRLLVL.

J is TRBJ1-2 and V is TRBV24-1; 8 bases align to TRBD1. Trimming at V came to 2 bases and at J to 2 bases, leaving 3 bases not matched to a gene. The V gene's germline CDR1 is KGHDR and CDR2 SFDVKD. CDR3 size: 15 residues. DNA of the CDR3: TGTGCCACCAGTGATTCGGACAGGGTCAACTATGGCTACACCTTC. This sequence encodes CATSDSDRVNYGYTF.

This clonotype came up a few times. This chain uses TRBV20-1 with TRBJ2-7; the D is unclear. The CDR3 sequence is 14 residues long. The germline V gene has CDR1 DFQATT and CDR2 SNEGSKA (reference sequence). Deletions cut 6 bases from V and 0 bases from J, with 15 bases between. The chain's CDR3 is CSAPQWVSSYEQYF. The CDR3 DNA is TGCAGTGCCCCCCAATGGGTGAGCTCCTACGAGCAGTACTTC.